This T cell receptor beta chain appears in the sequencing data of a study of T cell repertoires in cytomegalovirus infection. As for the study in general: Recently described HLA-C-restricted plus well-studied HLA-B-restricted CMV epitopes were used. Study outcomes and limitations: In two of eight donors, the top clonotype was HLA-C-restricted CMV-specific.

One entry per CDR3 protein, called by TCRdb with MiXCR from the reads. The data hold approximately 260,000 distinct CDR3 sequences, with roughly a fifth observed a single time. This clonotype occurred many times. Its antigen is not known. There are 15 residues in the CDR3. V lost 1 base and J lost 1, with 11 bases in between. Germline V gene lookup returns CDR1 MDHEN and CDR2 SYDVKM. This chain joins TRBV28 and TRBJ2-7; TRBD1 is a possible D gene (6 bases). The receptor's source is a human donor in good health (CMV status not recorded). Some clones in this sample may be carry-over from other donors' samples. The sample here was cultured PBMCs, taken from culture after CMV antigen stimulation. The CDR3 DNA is TGTGCCAGCAGTTTATTTGGGGGCGGATCCTACGAGCAGTACTTC. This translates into CASSLFGGGSYEQYF.